These 3 T cell receptor beta chains share one sample of origin, sequenced in a study of neurological immune-mediated disorders. Stated time point: longitudinal time-point 3. TCRdb processed the 5' RACE reads anew with MiXCR; each CDR3 protein has one entry. The sample holds approximately 45,000 distinct CDR3 sequences, approximately 13% seen once. Sample: PBMCs. These receptors originate from a man aged 25 to 45 in good health.

This clonotype has at least ten counts. The rearrangement joins TRBV5-1 to TRBJ2-6; 8 nucleotides match TRBD1. The CDR3 extends over 15 amino acids. Per germline, CDR1 SGHRS and CDR2 YFSETQ. V shed 4 bases, J shed 1 base, and the junction held 1 base outside the gene matches. CDR3 bases: TGCGCCAGCAGCAGGACAGGGTCTGGGGCCAACGTCCTGACTTTC. Amino acid sequence: CASSRTGSGANVLTF.

This clonotype was seen ten or more times. The chain uses TRBV20-1 and TRBJ2-1, with D possibly being TRBD1 (5 bases). CDR3 length: 15 residues. Per germline, CDR1 DFQATT and CDR2 SNEGSKA (reference sequence). V was clipped by 3 bases and J by 0 bases, with 12 bases between them. CDR3 coding DNA: TGCAGTGCTAGTCTAAGGGGCAGCTCCTACAATGAGCAGTTCTTC. Amino acid sequence: CSASLRGSSYNEQFF.

The table lists this clonotype with many counts. Written as DNA, the CDR3 is TGTGCCAGCAGTGACGGGACTAGCGGGACCTACAATGAGCAGTTCTTC. Protein product: CASSDGTSGTYNEQFF. V and J are TRBV6-4 and TRBJ2-1, with 13 bases identical to TRBD2. After removal of 2 bases from V and 2 bases from J, the junction contained 0 bases not matched to a gene. CDR3 length: 16 residues. Germline CDR1 and CDR2: MRHNA and SNTAGT.